This entry features one TCR beta chain sequence. The repertoire was sequenced with immunoSEQ multiplex PCR; TCRdb's copy has only in-frame clones and lacks some. The sample comprises roughly 70,000 clones, approximately 86% of which are singletons, and 5.5% to 7.5% rests with the top ten. The data derive from a study of blood T cell repertoires in COVID-19. For the study at large: Some COVID-19 samples were acute and others convalescent; all came from the United States, Italy and Spain.

Followed longitudinally, the Seattle patients had been enrolled during active infection. CDR1 and CDR2 from the germline V gene are SGHRS and YFSETQ. The CDR3 length is 13 residues. With 4 bases removed from V and 15 bases from J, the gap between germline ends came to 19 bases. This sequence was found in a man aged 80 or over with COVID-19, enrolled during active disease. This sequence joins TRBV5-1 and TRBJ2-2; D possibly corresponds to TRBD2 (6 bases). The specimen sequenced was peripheral blood. CDR3 loop: CASSPADGGGLFF. CDR3 nucleotide sequence: TGCGCCAGCAGCCCCGCGGACGGAGGAGGGTTGTTTTTT.